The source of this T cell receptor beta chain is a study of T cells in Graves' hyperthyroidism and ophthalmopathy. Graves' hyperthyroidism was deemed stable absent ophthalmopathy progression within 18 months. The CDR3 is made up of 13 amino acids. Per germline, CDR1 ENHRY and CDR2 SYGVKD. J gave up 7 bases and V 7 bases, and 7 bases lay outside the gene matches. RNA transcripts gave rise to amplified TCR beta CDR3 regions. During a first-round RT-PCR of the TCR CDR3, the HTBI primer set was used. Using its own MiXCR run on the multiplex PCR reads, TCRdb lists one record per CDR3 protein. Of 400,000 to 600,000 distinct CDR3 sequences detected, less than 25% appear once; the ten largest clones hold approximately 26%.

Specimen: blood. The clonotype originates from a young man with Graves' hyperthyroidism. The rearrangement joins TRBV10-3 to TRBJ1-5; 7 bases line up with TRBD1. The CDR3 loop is CAINPDREQPQHF. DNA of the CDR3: TGTGCCATCAACCCAGACAGGGAGCAGCCCCAGCATTTT.